Presented here are 13 T cell receptor beta chains from one specimen sequenced in a study of blood T cell repertoires in COVID-19. TCRdb's table, derived via immunoSEQ multiplex PCR, lists solely in-frame clones and lacks some. The table shows roughly 250,000 clones, with 70% to 90% occurring only once. Sample: PBMCs or T cells enriched from blood (not recorded which). These receptors were taken from a woman in her thirties or forties with acute COVID-19.

The V gene is TRBV6-1, the J gene TRBJ2-3; perhaps TRBD1 as D (6 bases). The CDR3 is made up of 13 amino acids. The ends were cut back, 2 bases at V and 6 bases at J, with 9 bases in the middle. CDR1 and CDR2 from the germline V gene are MNHNS and SASEGT. CDR3 protein: CASSETRGDTQYF. CDR3 coding DNA: TGTGCCAGCAGTGAAACAAGGGGGGATACGCAGTATTTT.

This sequence joins TRBV20-1 and TRBJ1-1, with D unclear. This CDR3 is built from 11 residues. Germline lookup yields CDR1 DFQATT and CDR2 SNEGSKA (reference sequence). V was cut by 7 bases and J by 6 bases, with 12 bases left in between. Here the CDR3 DNA reads TGCAGTGGTATATTTCGGGCTGAAGCTTTCTTT. Encoded protein: CSGIFRAEAFF.

This chain joins TRBV29-1 and TRBJ2-1, with 7 bases that match TRBD2. Germline values: CDR1 SQVTM, CDR2 ANQGSEA. The CDR3 contains 12 residues. The junction had 2 bases not matched to a gene; V was cut back by 5 bases and J by 4 bases. CDR3 loop: CSVTGLYNEQFF. As DNA, the CDR3 is TGCAGCGTTACGGGACTATACAATGAGCAGTTCTTC.

V gene TRBV5-4 combines with J gene TRBJ2-3, with 11 bases fitting TRBD2. Germline CDR1 is SGHNT and CDR2 is YYREEE (reference sequence). CDR3 length: 16 residues. The V and J ends lost 4 bases and 6 bases, in that order; junction bases with no gene match: 10. CDR3 coding DNA: TGTGCCAGCAGCAAGGGACTAGCGGAGGGAGGGGATACGCAGTATTTT. It yields the protein CASSKGLAEGGDTQYF.

The V gene is TRBV18, the J gene TRBJ1-2; 9 bases are shared with TRBD1. Germline assignment: CDR1 KGHSH and CDR2 LQKENI. This CDR3 region has 13 residues. V lost 3 bases, J lost 7 bases, and 3 bases stayed unmatched. CDR3 in amino acids: CASSPGQGFGYTF. In nucleotides, the CDR3 is TGTGCCAGCTCACCGGGACAGGGTTTTGGCTACACCTTC.

This sequence joins TRBV2 and TRBJ1-3; D gene uncertain. Looked up from germline, CDR1 is SNHLY and CDR2 is FYNNEI. V was cut by 4 bases and J by 0 bases, with 16 bases left in between. The CDR3 has 17 amino acids. In DNA, the CDR3 is TGTGCCAGCAGTGTCGTCAAGTCGAGAGCCTCTGGAAACACCATATATTTT. It specifies CASSVVKSRASGNTIYF.

The sample holds a few counts of this clone. The chain has TRBV7-9 and TRBJ2-2; TRBD1 agrees at 9 bases. The CDR3 is 16 amino acids. CDR1 and CDR2 (germline): SEHNR, FQNEAQ (reference sequence). The junction had 12 bases not matched to a gene; V was cut back by 5 bases and J by 8 bases. CDR3 sequence (DNA): TGTGCCAGCAGCCTTGGGACAGGGCACCCCATAGGGGAGCTGTTTTTT. The encoded protein is CASSLGTGHPIGELFF.

The chain joins TRBV5-6 to TRBJ2-1; D is unclear. Deletions cut 0 bases from V and 9 bases from J, with 10 bases between. The CDR3 contains 13 residues. Germline V gene lookup returns CDR1 SGHDT and CDR2 YYEEEE. CDR3 region: CASSLGYSSEQFF. In DNA form, the CDR3 reads TGTGCCAGCAGCTTGGGGTATAGCAGTGAGCAGTTCTTC.

The chain has TRBV2 and TRBJ1-6; D remains ambiguous. This CDR3 is built from 10 residues. Trimming stripped 3 bases from V and 13 bases from J, with 4 bases between. The germline CDR1 and CDR2 sequences are SNHLY and FYNNEI. The DNA of the CDR3 is TGTGCCAGCAGTGACGGGCCCCTCCACTTT. Encoded protein: CASSDGPLHF.

This clone appeared a few times. This chain links TRBV5-1 with TRBJ1-4; TRBD1 aligns across 10 bases. Germline values: CDR1 SGHRS, CDR2 YFSETQ. CDR3 length: 15 amino acids. The V segment lost 5 bases and the J segment 7 bases; nucleotides outside the gene matches: 8. CDR3: CASRESGQGFEKLFF. The CDR3 DNA reads as TGCGCCAGCAGAGAGTCGGGACAGGGGTTTGAAAAACTGTTTTTT. The whole variable domain, filled in from reference TRBV5-1 and TRBJ1-4, reads KAGVTQTPRYLIKTRGQQVTLSCSPISGHRSVSWYQQTPGQGLQFLFEYFSETQRNKGNFPGRFSGRQFSNSRSEMNVSTLELGDSALYLCASRESGQGFEKLFFGSGTQLSVL.

The chain employs TRBV12-3 or TRBV12-4 and TRBJ2-1; 10 bases fit TRBD2. The junction had 6 bases not matched to a gene; V was cut back by 6 bases and J by 10 bases. The CDR3 loop spans 13 amino acids. The CDR3 nucleotides are TGTGCCAGCAGCTATATACTAGCGGGGGAGCAGTTCTTC. Protein product: CASSYILAGEQFF.

Remarks on this clone: A junction end diverges from the germline sequence, so it may reflect a read error. This rearrangement joins TRBV7-7 to TRBJ2-1, with D perhaps matching TRBD1 (6 bases). This CDR3 spans 13 amino acids. Per germline, CDR1 SSHAT and CDR2 FNYEAQ (reference sequence). CDR3 DNA: TGTGCTAGCAGCCGACGGGACAACAATGAGCAGTTCTTC. Protein: CASSRRDNNEQFF.

The genes are TRBV18 and TRBJ2-1; no clear D. Deletions cut 5 bases from V and 0 bases from J, with 5 bases between. Germline CDR1 reads KGHSH; CDR2 reads LQKENI. The CDR3 sequence is 13 residues long. CDR3 nucleotides: TGTGCCAGCTCAAACAGCTCCTACAATGAGCAGTTCTTC. This codes for CASSNSSYNEQFF.